These 16 T cell receptor beta chains were all obtained from the same sample, sequenced in a study of blood T cell repertoires in COVID-19. Data came from immunoSEQ multiplex PCR; TCRdb stores just in-frame clones and leaves some out. Of more than 200,000 clones listed, about 89% were seen once; the top ten hold about 4%. The sample was PBMCs or T cells enriched from blood (not recorded which). These receptors all come from a young woman who had recovered from COVID-19.

The genes are TRBV18 and TRBJ2-7; 8 nucleotides match TRBD1. Germline trimming cut 5 bases from V and 3 bases from J; bases unmatched to any gene: 9. CDR1 is KGHSH and CDR2 is LQKENI in the germline V gene. The CDR3 extends over 15 amino acids. The CDR3 here is CASSAETGVFYEQYF. The CDR3 coding sequence is TGTGCCAGCTCAGCAGAGACAGGGGTTTTCTACGAGCAGTACTTC.

This chain uses TRBV29-1 with TRBJ1-2, with 9 bases fitting TRBD1. This CDR3 has 13 residues. Germline V lookup: CDR1 SQVTM, CDR2 ANQGSEA. V lost 5 bases, J lost 6 bases, and 7 bases stayed unmatched. DNA of the CDR3: TGCAGCGTTCTTCGAGGGGACAGGGATGGCTACACCTTC. Its protein is CSVLRGDRDGYTF.

The V and J genes are TRBV14 and TRBJ2-2, with TRBD2 matching 12 bases. The germline CDR1 and CDR2 sequences are SGHDN and FVKESK. The trim removed 4 bases at V and 5 bases at J, leaving 2 bases unmatched. The CDR3 sequence is 15 residues long. In nucleotides, the CDR3 is TGTGCCAGCAGCCGACTAGCGGGAGTTACCGGGGAGCTGTTTTTT. Encoded protein: CASSRLAGVTGELFF.

This rearrangement joins TRBV3-1 (or the pseudogene TRBV3-2) to TRBJ1-1; weak D call: TRBD1 (6 bases). V lost 0 bases and J lost 1, with 15 bases in between. The CDR3 loop spans 17 amino acids. Germline CDR1 LGHDT, CDR2 YNNKEL (reference sequence). This CDR3 reads CASSQDQGGQPNTEAFF. The CDR3 DNA reads TGTGCCAGCAGCCAAGACCAAGGGGGTCAGCCGAACACTGAAGCTTTCTTT.

V gene TRBV14 combines with J gene TRBJ2-5, with unresolved D. V gave up 1 base and J gave up 2 bases, with 8 bases separating them. The CDR3 is 14 residues long. The germline V gene has CDR1 SGHDN and CDR2 FVKESK. The DNA of the CDR3 is TGTGCCAGCAGCCAAGCACTGATTCAAGAGACCCAGTACTTC. Protein product: CASSQALIQETQYF.

The genes are TRBV15 and TRBJ2-1; D is perhaps TRBD2 (6 bases). The CDR3 spans 13 residues. Trimming removed 7 bases from V and 4 bases from J, with 11 bases in between. Germline CDR1 LNHNV, CDR2 YYDKDF (reference sequence). CDR3 in DNA: TGTGCCACCACGGAGGGCAGATACAATGAGCAGTTCTTC. Translated, it gives CATTEGRYNEQFF.

This clone came up once. The rearrangement joins TRBV7-8 to TRBJ1-5; D call uncertain. Trimming took 5 bases from V and 5 from J, leaving 16 bases between them. This CDR3 region has 15 residues. CDR1 and CDR2 (germline): SGHVS, FQNEAQ. The CDR3 DNA reads TGTGCCAGCAGCCCAGGATCGACAACCCATCAGCCCCAGCATTTT. Translation: CASSPGSTTHQPQHF.

This clone was counted between two and nine times. This chain connects TRBV7-9 to TRBJ1-2; no definite D call. This CDR3 comprises 15 residues. CDR1 is SEHNR, CDR2 FQNEAQ, per germline (reference sequence). V lost 1 base to trimming and J lost 0 bases, with 9 bases between them. CDR3 residues: CASSLGHSSNYGYTF. The DNA of the CDR3 is TGTGCCAGCAGCTTAGGCCACAGCTCTAACTATGGCTACACCTTC.

Only a few counts were recorded for this clone. The V gene is TRBV7-2, the J gene TRBJ1-6, with 7 positions matching TRBD1. The length of the CDR3 is 17 residues. Trimming removed 0 bases from V and 1 base from J; junction bases left unmatched: 3. From germline, CDR1 is SGHTA and CDR2 FQGNSA. CDR3 DNA sequence: TGTGCCAGCAGCTTAGCGGCAGGGGGGTCCTATAATTCACCCCTCCACTTT. This sequence encodes CASSLAAGGSYNSPLHF.

This chain uses TRBV5-1 with TRBJ2-7; D possibly corresponds to TRBD1 (5 bases). The V and J ends lost 0 bases and 6 bases respectively, with 13 bases between them. CDR1 is SGHRS and CDR2 is YFSETQ in the germline V gene. The CDR3 is 14 residues long. The CDR3 is CASSLGQGRVEQYF. CDR3 bases: TGCGCCAGCAGCTTGGGGCAGGGTAGGGTCGAGCAGTACTTC.

The chain combines TRBV6-4 with TRBJ2-1; the match to TRBD1 covers 8 bases. V lost 6 bases and J lost 12; bases outside the gene matches: 13. The CDR3 loop spans 14 amino acids. Per the germline V gene, CDR1 is MRHNA and CDR2 is SNTAGT. DNA for the CDR3: TGTGCCAGCAGCGGGACTGACGCAGGGGGCGCGCAGTTCTTC. The encoded protein is CASSGTDAGGAQFF.

The chain uses TRBV6-4 and TRBJ2-2, with D possibly matching TRBD2 (5 bases). The CDR3 covers 16 residues. Germline V gene lookup returns CDR1 MRHNA and CDR2 SNTAGT. The V gene lost 0 bases and the J gene lost 0 bases, with 8 bases spanning the gap. In DNA, the CDR3 is TGTGCCAGCAGTGACTCGGGGAGAACGAACACCGGGGAGCTGTTTTTT. It specifies CASSDSGRTNTGELFF.

The chain couples TRBV30 to TRBJ2-1; no clear D gene. The germline CDR1 and CDR2 sequences are GTSNPN and SVGIG (reference sequence). V was cut by 0 bases and J by 2 bases, with 5 bases left in between. This CDR3 spans 13 amino acids. This chain's CDR3 is CAWSVTTYNEQFF. CDR3 nucleotide sequence: TGTGCCTGGAGTGTAACTACCTACAATGAGCAGTTCTTC.

This chain connects TRBV7-2 to TRBJ1-2, with 7 bases that match TRBD1. Trimming took 1 base from V and 3 from J; bases not matched to a gene: 5. Per the germline V gene, CDR1 is SGHTA and CDR2 is FQGNSA. The CDR3 covers 15 residues. The CDR3 DNA is TGTGCCAGCAGCTTAGGGGCAGGGGGACACTATGGCTACACCTTC. This codes for CASSLGAGGHYGYTF.

A note on this clone: The junction differs from germline at one of its ends, possibly a read error. The chain couples TRBV5-1 to TRBJ1-2; tentatively, D is TRBD1 (5 bases). This CDR3 is 12 amino acids long. CDR1 and CDR2 (germline): SGHRS, YFSETQ. In DNA, the CDR3 is TGCGCCAGCAGCAACGCGCGGGGCTCTCTCTCCTTC. Protein product: CASSNARGSLSF.

The chain recombines TRBV18 with TRBJ1-5; D gene uncertain. Germline loops: CDR1 KGHSH, CDR2 LQKENI. This CDR3 has 16 residues. The V end was cut by 0 bases, the J end by 2 bases, with 11 bases between. The CDR3 loop reads CASSPPNGIRNQPQHF. In nucleotides, the CDR3 is TGTGCCAGCTCACCACCCAACGGGATCCGCAATCAGCCCCAGCATTTT.